The rows below give T cell receptor beta chains drawn from one sample of a study of T cell responses to AZD1222 COVID-19 vaccine. The assay was immunoSEQ multiplex PCR, and TCRdb's table has in-frame clones only and misses some. The sample lists approximately 110,000 clones, approximately 85% seen once, with 5% to 7% in the top ten. This material consisted of peripheral blood, taken on day 0 of AZD1222 vaccination. These receptors all come from an adult in good health. The CDR3 runs from the conserved cysteine through the conserved F or W. Fields, in order: CDR3 protein, CDR3 DNA, J gene, V gene, D gene, clone size. D genes are given only for firm matches. A clone size is listed for some rows: how often the clone was seen (once, few, many), or a class if it is expanded.

CASSTADRGHEQYF TGTGCCAGCAGTACCGCGGACAGGGGCCACGAGCAGTACTTC TRBJ2-7 TRBV28 TRBD1 -
CASSFAGPPTGELFF TGCGCCAGCAGCTTTGCGGGCCCCCCTACCGGGGAGCTGTTTTTT TRBJ2-2 TRBV5-1 - -
CASSAGTSGGYEQYF TGCGCCAGCAGCGCCGGGACTAGCGGGGGCTACGAGCAGTACTTC TRBJ2-7 TRBV4-1 TRBD2 few
CASSFGGNTQYF TGTGCCAGCAGTTTTGGCGGGAATACGCAGTATTTT TRBJ2-3 TRBV12-3/TRBV12-4 - -
CASSFRDRDGYTF TGTGCCAGCAGCTTCCGGGACAGGGATGGCTACACCTTC TRBJ1-2 TRBV11-2 TRBD1 -
CASSTTGGREKLFF TGTGCCAGCAGCACGACAGGGGGTAGGGAAAAACTGTTTTTT TRBJ1-4 TRBV7-9 TRBD1 -
CASSRRTGPFEAFF TGTGCCAGCAGCCGTAGGACAGGGCCTTTTGAAGCTTTCTTT TRBJ1-1 TRBV7-9 TRBD1 -
CARGEATYEQYF TGTGCCCGGGGCGAAGCGACCTACGAGCAGTACTTC TRBJ2-7 TRBV28 - -
CAWTLTGGYQYTF TGTGCCTGGACCCTAACAGGGGGTTATCAATACACCTTC TRBJ1-2 TRBV30 TRBD1 few
CASTTGNQPQHF TGTGCCAGCACCACTGGAAATCAGCCCCAGCATTTT TRBJ1-5 TRBV27 - -
CASSPPIPSGELFF TGTGCCAGCAGCCCCCCAATTCCGTCGGGGGAGCTGTTTTTT TRBJ2-2 TRBV28 - -
CASLRGDSYGYTF TGTGCCAGCCTCAGGGGCGACTCCTATGGCTACACCTTC TRBJ1-2 TRBV19 - -
CASSQWGAQPQHF TGTGCCAGCAGCCAATGGGGGGCTCAGCCCCAGCATTTT TRBJ1-5 TRBV7-2 - -
CASSLGDMLGEAFF TGTGCCAGCAGCTTAGGCGATATGTTAGGTGAAGCTTTCTTT TRBJ1-1 TRBV7-8 - -
CSVGIRDGYTF TGCAGCGTTGGCATCAGGGATGGCTACACCTTC TRBJ1-2 TRBV29-1 - -
CASSQGAYGYTF TGTGCCAGCAGCCAGGGGGCATATGGCTACACCTTC TRBJ1-2 TRBV7-9 TRBD1 medium-sized
CASSPLAGGRFGPQHF TGTGCCAGCAGCCCCCTAGCGGGGGGCCGCTTTGGGCCCCAGCATTTT TRBJ1-5 TRBV12-1 - -
CASSLKAGYGNTIYF TGTGCCAGCAGCTTAAAGGCTGGGTATGGAAACACCATATATTTT TRBJ1-3 TRBV11-2 - -
CASSSQGFAQPQHF TGTGCCAGCAGTTCACAGGGTTTTGCTCAGCCCCAGCATTTT TRBJ1-5 TRBV6-6 - -
CASNDDRPLGPQHF TGTGCCAGCAACGATGACAGGCCCTTAGGGCCCCAGCATTTT TRBJ1-5 TRBV5-8 - -
CASSPHPVAGDTYNEQFF TGCGCCAGCAGCCCTCACCCAGTTGCTGGGGACACTTACAATGAGCAGTTCTTC TRBJ2-1 TRBV4-3 - -
CASSLAGGINTDTQYF TGTGCCAGCAGTTTGGCGGGCGGGATCAACACAGATACGCAGTATTTT TRBJ2-3 TRBV28 - few
CASRGRDRDGYTF TGTGCCAGCAGAGGCCGGGACAGGGATGGCTACACCTTC TRBJ1-2 TRBV11-2 TRBD1 -
CASSHGPIPPETQYF TGCGCCAGCAGCCACGGACCGATCCCCCCGGAGACCCAGTACTTC TRBJ2-5 TRBV4-1 - -
CASSLSSGTEAFF TGTGCCAGCAGCTTATCTTCAGGGACTGAAGCTTTCTTT TRBJ1-1 TRBV7-9 - -
CASRTGTIQEKLFF TGTGCCAGCAGGACCGGGACAATCCAAGAAAAACTGTTTTTT TRBJ1-4 TRBV6-5 - -
CASSPRGGGSNQPQHF TGTGCCAGTAGTCCCCGTGGAGGGGGCAGCAATCAGCCCCAGCATTTT TRBJ1-5 TRBV19 TRBD1 -
CASSFRGDEQFF TGTGCCAGCAGTTTTCGAGGGGATGAGCAGTTCTTC TRBJ2-1 TRBV6-5 - many
CASSVAGDTYNEQFF TGTGCCAGCAGTGTAGCGGGGGATACCTACAATGAGCAGTTCTTC TRBJ2-1 TRBV28 TRBD2 few
CASGAGLNTEAFF TGTGCCAGCGGGGCGGGCCTGAACACTGAAGCTTTCTTT TRBJ1-1 TRBV6-5 - -
CASSLGSSGNTIYF TGTGCCAGCAGCTTAGGTAGCTCTGGAAACACCATATATTTT TRBJ1-3 TRBV7-2 - -
CASSLGTGVGYGYTF TGTGCCAGCAGCTTGGGGACAGGGGTGGGCTATGGCTACACCTTC TRBJ1-2 TRBV11-2 TRBD1 -